Listed below are T cell receptor beta chains from one sample, sequenced in a study of identical twins. TCRdb fed the 5' RACE reads into MiXCR, producing one record per CDR3 protein. The sample carries roughly 720,000 distinct CDR3 sequences, 15% to 20% recorded once. These data are also associated with another study on T cells expressing NK-cell markers.

Sequenced: PBMCs. Every receptor here comes from a woman between 18 and 29 years old in good health. The CDR3 runs from the conserved cysteine through the conserved F or W. A D gene is named only where the DNA matches it firmly. For some rows the clone size is stated as once, few or many, or as a class when expanded; others skip it.

d_call: TRBD2; j_call: TRBJ2-3; v_call: TRBV27; clone_size: .; cdr3_aa: CASSLILAETDTQYF; cdr3_nt: TGTGCCAGCAGTTTAATCCTAGCGGAAACAGATACGCAGTATTTT
d_call: .; j_call: TRBJ1-1; v_call: TRBV7-6; clone_size: .; cdr3_aa: CASSPPGATTEAFF; cdr3_nt: TGTGCCAGCAGCCCCCCAGGGGCTACCACTGAAGCTTTCTTT
d_call: .; j_call: TRBJ2-5; v_call: TRBV7-8; clone_size: .; cdr3_aa: CASSLENRQETQYF; cdr3_nt: TGTGCCAGCAGCTTAGAGAATCGCCAAGAGACCCAGTACTTC
d_call: .; j_call: TRBJ1-5; v_call: TRBV12-3/TRBV12-4; clone_size: few; cdr3_aa: CASSQGFGPQHF; cdr3_nt: TGTGCCAGCAGCCAGGGTTTTGGGCCCCAGCATTTT
d_call: TRBD2; j_call: TRBJ2-1; v_call: TRBV7-8; clone_size: .; cdr3_aa: CASSRGGRGEQFF; cdr3_nt: TGTGCCAGCAGCAGGGGCGGGAGGGGTGAGCAGTTCTTC
d_call: .; j_call: TRBJ2-2; v_call: TRBV7-3; clone_size: .; cdr3_aa: CASSLITDSTGELFF; cdr3_nt: TGTGCCAGCAGCTTAATTACAGACTCCACCGGGGAGCTGTTTTTT
d_call: .; j_call: TRBJ2-5; v_call: TRBV12-3/TRBV12-4; clone_size: few; cdr3_aa: CASRAQGGQETQYF; cdr3_nt: TGTGCCAGCAGAGCTCAGGGGGGACAAGAGACCCAGTACTTC
d_call: .; j_call: TRBJ1-1; v_call: TRBV6-1; clone_size: few; cdr3_aa: CASSAMELRAFF; cdr3_nt: TGTGCCAGCAGTGCGATGGAGTTGCGTGCTTTCTTT
d_call: .; j_call: TRBJ2-6; v_call: TRBV5-1; clone_size: .; cdr3_aa: CASRLGDSGANVLTF; cdr3_nt: TGCGCCAGCAGACTCGGTGACTCTGGGGCCAACGTCCTGACTTTC
d_call: .; j_call: TRBJ2-5; v_call: TRBV7-8; clone_size: .; cdr3_aa: CASSLGRVAFVRVETQYF; cdr3_nt: TGTGCCAGCAGCTTAGGTCGGGTTGCATTCGTACGGGTTGAGACCCAGTACTTC
d_call: .; j_call: TRBJ2-1; v_call: TRBV5-4; clone_size: .; cdr3_aa: CASRGEGGSYNEQFF; cdr3_nt: TGTGCCAGCCGAGGTGAGGGGGGTTCCTACAATGAGCAGTTCTTC
d_call: .; j_call: TRBJ2-5; v_call: TRBV27; clone_size: .; cdr3_aa: CASNYGTAGTQYF; cdr3_nt: TGTGCCAGCAACTATGGGACAGCGGGGACCCAGTACTTC
d_call: .; j_call: TRBJ2-2; v_call: TRBV9; clone_size: .; cdr3_aa: CASSVNVGGPGELFF; cdr3_nt: TGTGCCAGCAGCGTTAATGTCGGGGGGCCCGGGGAGCTGTTTTTT
d_call: .; j_call: TRBJ1-2; v_call: TRBV3-1; clone_size: few; cdr3_aa: CASSQPSYGYTF; cdr3_nt: TGTGCCAGCAGCCAACCAAGCTATGGCTACACCTTC
d_call: .; j_call: TRBJ2-5; v_call: TRBV12-3/TRBV12-4; clone_size: .; cdr3_aa: CASSGHARRQETQYF; cdr3_nt: TGTGCCAGCAGCGGTCACGCCCGTAGACAAGAGACCCAGTACTTC
d_call: TRBD1; j_call: TRBJ2-5; v_call: TRBV5-6; clone_size: .; cdr3_aa: CASSSRGDREVETQHF; cdr3_nt: TGTGCCAGCAGCTCCCGCGGGGACAGGGAGGTTGAGACCCAGCACTTC
d_call: TRBD2; j_call: TRBJ2-7; v_call: TRBV20-1; clone_size: .; cdr3_aa: CSARVWIAGVDEQYF; cdr3_nt: TGCAGTGCTAGAGTTTGGATAGCGGGAGTAGACGAGCAGTACTTC
d_call: TRBD1; j_call: TRBJ2-7; v_call: TRBV20-1; clone_size: few; cdr3_aa: CSAPGQVYYEQYF; cdr3_nt: TGCAGTGCTCCAGGACAGGTTTACTACGAGCAGTACTTC
d_call: TRBD1; j_call: TRBJ1-5; v_call: TRBV7-2; clone_size: .; cdr3_aa: CASSLGTGREAQHF; cdr3_nt: TGTGCCAGCAGCTTGGGGACAGGGCGAGAAGCCCAGCATTTT
d_call: TRBD1; j_call: TRBJ2-1; v_call: TRBV5-1; clone_size: .; cdr3_aa: CASSLIGQDDNEQFF; cdr3_nt: TGCGCCAGCAGCTTGATCGGACAGGACGACAATGAGCAGTTCTTC
d_call: .; j_call: TRBJ1-2; v_call: TRBV7-9; clone_size: .; cdr3_aa: CASSPPSPYGYTF; cdr3_nt: TGTGCCAGCAGCCCCCCTTCCCCTTATGGCTACACCTTC
d_call: .; j_call: TRBJ2-1; v_call: TRBV6-1; clone_size: few; cdr3_aa: CATRVWGASYNEQFF; cdr3_nt: TGTGCCACCCGAGTCTGGGGCGCATCTTACAATGAGCAGTTCTTC
d_call: .; j_call: TRBJ2-3; v_call: TRBV2; clone_size: few; cdr3_aa: CASSAHLGPSTDTQYF; cdr3_nt: TGTGCCAGCAGCGCCCACCTTGGGCCTAGCACAGATACGCAGTATTTT
d_call: .; j_call: TRBJ2-1; v_call: TRBV7-9; clone_size: .; cdr3_aa: CAVLMWNEQFF; cdr3_nt: TGTGCCGTCTTGATGTGGAATGAGCAGTTCTTC
d_call: TRBD2; j_call: TRBJ2-2; v_call: TRBV7-6; clone_size: few; cdr3_aa: CASSLTSGIKTGELFF; cdr3_nt: TGTGCCAGCAGCCTAACTAGCGGGATTAAGACCGGGGAGCTGTTTTTT
d_call: TRBD2; j_call: TRBJ2-2; v_call: TRBV7-7; clone_size: .; cdr3_aa: CASSPTSGGTGELFF; cdr3_nt: TGTGCTAGCTCCCCGACTAGCGGGGGGACCGGGGAGCTGTTTTTT
d_call: .; j_call: TRBJ2-1; v_call: TRBV3-1; clone_size: few; cdr3_aa: CASSQAVWRQPGNVMGEQFF; cdr3_nt: TGTGCCAGCAGCCAAGCGGTCTGGAGACAACCTGGCAATGTGATGGGAGAGCAGTTCTTC
d_call: .; j_call: TRBJ2-7; v_call: TRBV5-6; clone_size: few; cdr3_aa: CASSWGLPSPYEQYF; cdr3_nt: TGTGCCAGCAGCTGGGGACTGCCGAGTCCCTACGAGCAGTACTTC
d_call: .; j_call: TRBJ2-5; v_call: TRBV12-3/TRBV12-4; clone_size: many; cdr3_aa: CANPPRRELPRYF; cdr3_nt: TGTGCCAACCCACCCCGGAGGGAGCTCCCAAGGTACTTC
d_call: .; j_call: TRBJ2-2; v_call: TRBV5-1; clone_size: .; cdr3_aa: CASRVDTGELFF; cdr3_nt: TGCGCCAGCAGGGTAGATACCGGGGAGCTGTTTTTT
d_call: .; j_call: TRBJ2-7; v_call: TRBV12-3/TRBV12-4; clone_size: many; cdr3_aa: CASSLQPDEQYF; cdr3_nt: TGTGCCAGCAGTTTACAACCGGACGAGCAGTACTTC
d_call: .; j_call: TRBJ2-7; v_call: TRBV27; clone_size: many; cdr3_aa: CASSSGRGYEQYF; cdr3_nt: TGTGCCAGCAGTTCTGGCAGGGGCTACGAGCAGTACTTC
d_call: .; j_call: TRBJ2-1; v_call: TRBV10-3; clone_size: few; cdr3_aa: CAISEPGKTQFF; cdr3_nt: TGTGCCATCAGTGAGCCCGGGAAAACCCAGTTCTTC
d_call: .; j_call: TRBJ2-6; v_call: TRBV7-9; clone_size: .; cdr3_aa: CASRESQSGANVLTF; cdr3_nt: TGTGCCAGCAGAGAGTCGCAGTCTGGGGCCAACGTCCTGACTTTC
d_call: TRBD2; j_call: TRBJ2-2; v_call: TRBV25-1; clone_size: few; cdr3_aa: CASSGRRELFF; cdr3_nt: TGTGCCAGCAGCGGGAGGAGGGAGCTGTTTTTT
d_call: .; j_call: TRBJ2-5; v_call: TRBV5-1; clone_size: few; cdr3_aa: CASSGKETQYF; cdr3_nt: TGCGCCAGCAGCGGAAAAGAGACCCAGTACTTC
d_call: TRBD2; j_call: TRBJ2-7; v_call: TRBV20-1; clone_size: .; cdr3_aa: CSAPLRPTSGGSYEQYF; cdr3_nt: TGCAGTGCTCCTCTTAGACCGACTAGCGGAGGATCCTACGAGCAGTACTTC
d_call: TRBD1; j_call: TRBJ2-1; v_call: TRBV5-1; clone_size: .; cdr3_aa: CASSLGQGVDEQFF; cdr3_nt: TGCGCCAGCAGCTTGGGACAGGGAGTCGATGAGCAGTTCTTC
d_call: .; j_call: TRBJ1-2; v_call: TRBV20-1; clone_size: few; cdr3_aa: CSARDGGGPRYGYTF; cdr3_nt: TGCAGTGCTAGAGACGGAGGGGGACCCCGCTATGGCTACACCTTC
d_call: .; j_call: TRBJ2-5; v_call: TRBV11-2; clone_size: .; cdr3_aa: CASLGLEETQYF; cdr3_nt: TGTGCCAGCCTGGGCCTCGAGGAGACCCAGTACTTC
d_call: .; j_call: TRBJ1-1; v_call: TRBV10-3; clone_size: .; cdr3_aa: CAIRNGQNTEAFF; cdr3_nt: TGTGCCATCAGAAACGGCCAGAACACTGAAGCTTTCTTT
d_call: .; j_call: TRBJ1-4; v_call: TRBV20-1; clone_size: .; cdr3_aa: CSARDGQGANEKLFF; cdr3_nt: TGCAGTGCTAGAGATGGGCAGGGCGCTAATGAAAAACTGTTTTTT
d_call: .; j_call: TRBJ2-3; v_call: TRBV20-1; clone_size: .; cdr3_aa: CSAPKGVTDTQYF; cdr3_nt: TGCAGTGCCCCGAAGGGGGTCACAGATACGCAGTATTTT
d_call: .; j_call: TRBJ2-1; v_call: TRBV29-1; clone_size: .; cdr3_aa: CSVPDGEAEFF; cdr3_nt: TGCAGCGTCCCGGACGGGGAAGCGGAGTTCTTC
d_call: .; j_call: TRBJ2-7; v_call: TRBV12-3/TRBV12-4; clone_size: many; cdr3_aa: CASSWRTGYYEQYF; cdr3_nt: TGTGCCAGCAGTTGGAGAACAGGTTATTACGAGCAGTACTTC
d_call: .; j_call: TRBJ2-6; v_call: TRBV7-2; clone_size: few; cdr3_aa: CASSLQGGTSGANVLTF; cdr3_nt: TGTGCCAGCAGCTTACAGGGCGGAACCTCTGGGGCCAACGTCCTGACTTTC
d_call: .; j_call: TRBJ1-1; v_call: TRBV20-1; clone_size: .; cdr3_aa: CSAAYGEGAFF; cdr3_nt: TGCAGTGCCGCATATGGGGAGGGAGCTTTCTTT
d_call: TRBD1; j_call: TRBJ2-1; v_call: TRBV7-2; clone_size: few; cdr3_aa: CASSYRDRESKEQFF; cdr3_nt: TGTGCCAGCAGCTACCGGGACAGGGAATCCAAGGAGCAGTTCTTC
d_call: .; j_call: TRBJ2-1; v_call: TRBV9; clone_size: .; cdr3_aa: CASSVAGGVRQGSNNEQFF; cdr3_nt: TGTGCCAGCAGCGTAGCGGGGGGGGTTAGACAGGGAAGTAACAATGAGCAGTTCTTC
d_call: TRBD1; j_call: TRBJ2-7; v_call: TRBV12-3/TRBV12-4; clone_size: many; cdr3_aa: CASSLTDRGRAEQYF; cdr3_nt: TGTGCCAGCAGTTTAACGGACAGGGGGCGTGCCGAGCAGTACTTC
d_call: .; j_call: TRBJ1-1; v_call: TRBV5-1; clone_size: .; cdr3_aa: CASSLGVRGNTEAFF; cdr3_nt: TGCGCCAGCAGCTTGGGGGTAAGGGGGAACACTGAAGCTTTCTTT
d_call: .; j_call: TRBJ2-3; v_call: TRBV7-2; clone_size: .; cdr3_aa: CASSLVGGRSTDTQYF; cdr3_nt: TGTGCCAGCAGCTTGGTTGGGGGGCGCAGCACAGATACGCAGTATTTT